These T cell receptor beta chains were read from a single sample in a study of TIL therapy for anti-PD-1-resistant metastatic lung cancer. This table comes from immunoSEQ multiplex PCR, and its TCRdb copy is limited to in-frame clones, with some not included. The sample shows approximately 60,000 clones, about 70% of them seen only once. The sample here was blood, taken at baseline. The receptors come from a person aged 25 to 79 with non-small cell lung cancer. The conserved cysteine and the conserved F or W are not part of the CDR3 here. D genes are given only for firm matches.

- TRBJ1-5 TRBV28 ASLSRGDLRNQPQH
- TRBJ2-5 TRBV14 ASSRDVGGGPKTAVETQY
TRBD1 TRBJ2-7 TRBV7-2 ASSLGTGDPYEQY
- TRBJ2-7 TRBV28 ASSLGGKRHEQY
- TRBJ2-3 TRBV28 ASSFPADTQY
- TRBJ1-2 TRBV5-1 ASSLEPQNYGYT
- TRBJ1-3 TRBV7-3 ASSLSGGFGNTIY
- TRBJ2-7 TRBV28 ASRSLKLTGPPPYEQY
- TRBJ1-2 TRBV9 ASSVKTGFYGYT
- TRBJ1-6 TRBV10-3 AISESTRSSPLH
- TRBJ2-1 TRBV7-2 ASSLRVRRDSYNEQF
TRBD1 TRBJ1-2 TRBV19 ASSIPRDRSNGYT
- TRBJ1-2 TRBV20-1 SASTFYGYT
- TRBJ1-2 TRBV9 ASSVAGSARYGYT
- TRBJ2-5 TRBV6-1 ASSDEPETQY
TRBD2 TRBJ2-1 TRBV7-7 ASSLGLAGGLDEQF
- TRBJ1-5 TRBV7-2 ASSLDRVNQPQH
- TRBJ1-2 TRBV6-5 ASSPWGSADYGYT
- TRBJ1-2 TRBV20-1 SAAGSDGYT
- TRBJ1-2 TRBV28 ASSSVTGYT
- TRBJ1-1 TRBV5-6 ASSLGRNRDTEAF
TRBD2 TRBJ2-7 TRBV5-6 ASSFGRGVHEQY
- TRBJ1-1 TRBV6-5 ASSYHQGTEAF
- TRBJ1-4 TRBV5-1 ASSFQGGANEKLF
- TRBJ2-1 TRBV4-3 ASSQDKGAGLNNEQF
- TRBJ2-7 TRBV7-2 ASSQDASYEQY
TRBD1 TRBJ1-5 TRBV9 ASSVGQGGNQPQH
- TRBJ2-1 TRBV12-5 ASGARDGYNEQF
- TRBJ2-3 TRBV7-7 ASSPEIASTDTQY
- TRBJ2-5 TRBV19 ASSNAGQGRSRETQY
- TRBJ2-1 TRBV7-2 ASSLGWEVGTKF
TRBD2 TRBJ2-5 TRBV6-6 ASSYPPSGRETQY
TRBD1 TRBJ1-2 TRBV6-5 ASSYRGYGYT
TRBD2 TRBJ2-7 TRBV9 ASSDGLAPLYEQY
- TRBJ2-2 TRBV7-9 ASSLAFTNTGELF
- TRBJ1-1 TRBV2 ASAPPFGGTEAF
- TRBJ2-7 TRBV13 ASSLAGKGYEQY
TRBD1 TRBJ2-7 TRBV18 ASSPLRPGQGLAEQY
- TRBJ2-7 TRBV9 ASSVDPSPYEQY
- TRBJ2-1 TRBV5-1 ASSQSSYNEQF
- TRBJ2-7 TRBV7-2 ASSFRVWGYEQY
- TRBJ2-7 TRBV5-6 ASSSRFGAVSYEQY
- TRBJ1-2 TRBV7-9 ASSLDVNYGYT
- TRBJ1-2 TRBV6-1 ASSEGGMSNYGYT
- TRBJ2-3 TRBV6-5 ASSYSGQAGDTQY
TRBD1 TRBJ2-6 TRBV28 ASSVTGAGANVLT
- TRBJ1-1 TRBV28 ASRGGGQESREAF
- TRBJ2-1 TRBV5-8 ASMPAQPLNNEQF
- TRBJ2-2 TRBV9 ASQNSAFTGELF
TRBD1 TRBJ1-5 TRBV7-9 ASSRQGGNQPQH
- TRBJ1-1 TRBV20-1 SAPRNTEAF
TRBD2 TRBJ2-7 TRBV5-1 ASSLGGTSGSGEQY
TRBD1 TRBJ2-5 TRBV10-3 AISRQGEETQY
- TRBJ2-7 TRBV2 ASSNNYEQY
- TRBJ2-5 TRBV7-7 ASSFQGGETQY
- TRBJ2-1 TRBV29-1 SVDRGSDFNEQF
- TRBJ2-4 TRBV6-4 ASSDSCGAKNIQY